The T cell receptor (beta chain) under discussion was sequenced for a study of response to subunit inactivated influenza vaccine. The CDR3 runs to 19 residues. Germline V CDR1 and CDR2: MDHEN, SYDVKM. About this clonotype: Relative to the germline gene, one junction end is altered; a read error may explain this.

TCRdb re-derived calls from the RT-PCR reads in MiXCR, one entry per CDR3 protein. The sample shows about 540,000 distinct CDR3 sequences, roughly a quarter of them seen only once. The data also belong to a second study, concerning T cells expressing NK-cell markers. That study adds: UMIs were included in TCR beta cDNA generated by 5'RACE template switching.

This material consisted of CD4+ T cells sorted from PBMCs, taken about 13 days after vaccination. The chain couples TRBV28 to TRBJ2-1; 14 nucleotides match TRBD2. This clonotype originated in a man between 45 and 60 years old who received an inactivated influenza vaccine. This CDR3 reads CASSSWTSGRSYSHNEQFF. Written as DNA, the CDR3 is TGTGCCAGCAGCTCCTGGACTAGCGGGAGGTCTTACTCCCACAATGAGCAGTTCTTC.